This T cell receptor beta chain stems from a study of T cell changes during pregnancy in multiple sclerosis. Germline values: CDR1 SGHTA, CDR2 FQGNSA. V lost 1 base and J lost 5, with 12 bases in between. This CDR3 comprises 15 residues. Only in-frame clones appear in the TCRdb table, and some are missing; sequencing was by immunoSEQ multiplex PCR. The sample lists 35,000 to 50,000 clones, about 90% occurring once. This sample comprised CD4+ T cells from peripheral blood mononuclear cells, obtained after pregnancy. The rearrangement joins TRBV7-2 to TRBJ1-5, with D unclear. The clonotype originates from a female donor with multiple sclerosis, enrolled in a pregnancy study. The CDR3 loop is CASSLGWQSHQPQHF. The DNA for the CDR3 is TGTGCCAGCAGCTTAGGTTGGCAGTCCCATCAGCCCCAGCATTTT.